This T cell receptor (beta chain) was obtained from a study of identical twins. Study results and caveats: Modeled out-of-frame TCR alpha sharing in monozygotic twins fell below observed levels. Insertions ran lower in abundant cord blood beta clonotypes, though not in memory repertoires.

Template switching, a step in the protocol, added a universal primer site, and cDNA carried unique molecular identifiers. TCRdb recomputed calls from the 5' RACE reads with MiXCR, one row per CDR3 protein. Among 400,000 to 500,000 distinct CDR3 sequences listed, around 18% were seen once. On this clonotype itself: Its antigen is unknown.

Germline CDR1 and CDR2: MNHNS and SASEGT. The length of the CDR3 is 17 residues. V was cut by 8 bases and J by 0 bases, with 22 bases left in between. Healthy Caucasians, and only they, were the donors. Sequenced input: naive T cells sorted from blood. This receptor was taken from a man between 45 and 60 years old in good health. This sequence joins TRBV6-1 and TRBJ2-5; D perhaps matches TRBD2 (6 bases). The CDR3 is CASCLPIADPYQETQYF. In nucleotides, the CDR3 is TGTGCCAGCTGTCTGCCGATAGCGGACCCGTACCAAGAGACCCAGTACTTC.